The 28 T cell receptor beta chains below come from one sample, sequenced in a study of T-cell memory formation after mild COVID-19. TCRdb re-called the 5' RACE reads with MiXCR, one entry per CDR3 protein. This table has fewer than 700,000 distinct CDR3 sequences, less than 25% appearing once. The sequenced material came from PBMCs or a T cell subset sorted from them (not recorded which). All receptors come from an adult woman who had mild COVID-19 (a few samples of this study predate the infection). Cell type and time point are not known.

The genes are TRBV5-4 and TRBJ2-1; TRBD2 agrees at 9 bases. V was clipped by 0 bases and J by 0 bases; unmatched bases: 1. In germline, CDR1 is SGHNT, CDR2 YYREEE (reference sequence). The CDR3 loop spans 16 amino acids. In DNA form, the CDR3 reads TGTGCCAGCAGCTTGGGCGGGAGGGACTCCTACAATGAGCAGTTCTTC. Its translation: CASSLGGRDSYNEQFF.

This clonotype was counted between two and nine times. The genes are TRBV12-3 or TRBV12-4 and TRBJ2-7; 7 bases map to TRBD1. With 6 bases clipped from V and 3 bases from J, the junction kept 8 bases outside the gene matches. The CDR3 is 14 amino acids. The CDR3 reads CASSKRGQNYEQYF. In DNA form, the CDR3 reads TGTGCCAGCAGCAAAAGGGGACAGAACTACGAGCAGTACTTC.

The chain carries TRBV5-5 and TRBJ2-7, with a tentative D call TRBD2 (6 bases). The CDR3 spans 14 residues. In germline, CDR1 is SGHKS, CDR2 YYEKEE (reference sequence). Trimming took 4 bases from V and 7 from J, leaving 18 bases between them. In DNA, the CDR3 is TGTGCCAGCAGCGCAGGAGGGCCCGTAGGGGAGCAGTACTTC. It yields the protein CASSAGGPVGEQYF. The full variable domain, in which reference TRBV5-5 and TRBJ2-7 provide the parts outside the CDR3, is DAGVTQSPTHLIKTRGQQVTLRCSPISGHKSVSWYQQVLGQGPQFIFQYYEKEERGRGNFPDRFSARQFPNYSSELNVNALLLGDSALYLCASSAGGPVGEQYFGPGTRLTVT.

The V gene is TRBV20-1, the J gene TRBJ2-7, with 8 bases aligning to TRBD2. CDR1 and CDR2 (germline): DFQATT, SNEGSKA (reference sequence). The CDR3 runs to 13 residues. Trimming took 5 bases from V and 4 from J; bases not matched to a gene: 7. The CDR3 bases are TGCAGTGCTTCCGGGACTAGGTTTTACGAGCAGTACTTC. This translates into CSASGTRFYEQYF.

In its sample, this clonotype was seen a few times. The chain joins TRBV5-1 to TRBJ1-6; D remains unclear. V was shortened by 5 bases and J by 8 bases, with 11 bases between the two germline ends. Germline V gives CDR1 SGHRS, CDR2 YFSETQ. The CDR3 contains 13 residues. The CDR3 sequence is CASRLHGDSPLHF. The CDR3 DNA reads TGCGCCAGCAGGCTACATGGGGATTCACCCCTCCACTTT.

V is TRBV30 and J is TRBJ2-7; D tentatively reads TRBD1 or TRBD2 (5 bases each). CDR3 length equals 15 residues. Germline loops: CDR1 GTSNPN, CDR2 SVGIG (reference sequence). Trimming removed 5 bases from V and 3 bases from J, with 20 bases in between. This CDR3 reads CAWEGTLTNFYEQYF. The CDR3, as DNA: TGTGCCTGGGAGGGGACCCTCACAAATTTCTACGAGCAGTACTTC.

The gene calls are TRBV4-1 and TRBJ1-1, with TRBD1 matching 9 bases. Germline trimming cut 4 bases from V and 5 bases from J; bases unmatched to any gene: 14. The CDR3 is 17 residues long. Germline CDR1 is MGHRA and CDR2 is YSYEKL. This chain's CDR3 is CASSRTAGTGKETEAFF. For the CDR3, the DNA is TGCGCCAGCAGCCGAACAGCCGGGACAGGGAAAGAGACTGAAGCTTTCTTT.

CDR3 in DNA: TGTGCCAGCAGCTTAGAGGGGTCCGGAGGCGGGGTGTACTTC. Encoded protein: CASSLEGSGGGVYF. V is TRBV7-9 and J is TRBJ2-7; D is possibly TRBD2 (6 bases). CDR3 length: 14 residues. Trimming pared 1 base from V and 12 bases from J, leaving 19 bases between. Per germline, CDR1 SEHNR and CDR2 FQNEAQ (reference sequence).

This clonotype has just one count. The chain has TRBV19 and TRBJ2-7; TRBD1 matches at 8 bases. V lost 3 bases to trimming and J lost 2 bases; unmatched junction nucleotides: 3. This CDR3 has 14 residues. The germline CDR1 and CDR2 sequences are LNHDA and SQIVND (reference sequence). The CDR3 loop reads CASSMTGATYEQYF. The CDR3 coding sequence is TGTGCCAGTAGTATGACAGGGGCGACCTACGAGCAGTACTTC.

This chain connects TRBV12-3 or TRBV12-4 to TRBJ2-7; no clear D. V lost 5 bases and J lost 9, with 14 bases in between. This CDR3 region has 12 residues. The CDR3 region has the DNA TGTGCCAGCAGTCCCGACTCCATAGTGCAGTACTTC. Translation: CASSPDSIVQYF.

This clonotype turned up a few times. The V call is TRBV12-3 or TRBV12-4, the J call TRBJ1-2; 12 nucleotides match TRBD1. This CDR3 contains 18 residues. J lost 0 bases, V lost 3 bases, and 8 bases had no gene match. The chain's CDR3 is CASSFWGTGGRANYGYTF. The CDR3, as DNA: TGTGCCAGCAGTTTTTGGGGGACAGGGGGCCGAGCTAACTATGGCTACACCTTC.

This clonotype was found a few times. The chain carries TRBV7-2 and TRBJ2-1; the D gene is possibly TRBD2 (5 bases). With 4 bases removed from V and 3 bases from J, the gap between germline ends came to 16 bases. The CDR3 covers 16 residues. Germline V gene sequence: CDR1 SGHTA, CDR2 FQGNSA. As DNA, the CDR3 is TGTGCCAGCAGCTCGCCCGACGTGCGGGTCTACAATGAGCAGTTCTTC. This sequence encodes CASSSPDVRVYNEQFF.

This chain connects TRBV7-9 to TRBJ2-1; 7 bases match TRBD1. V dropped 4 bases and J dropped 2; count of bases not matched to a gene: 5. CDR1 is SEHNR and CDR2 is FQNEAQ in the germline V gene (reference sequence). This CDR3 contains 15 residues. The CDR3 DNA sequence: TGTGCCAGCAGCTCGACAGGGAGAGCCTACAATGAGCAGTTCTTC. Its translation is CASSSTGRAYNEQFF.

The V gene is TRBV12-3 or TRBV12-4, the J gene TRBJ2-2; D is possibly TRBD2 (6 bases). Trimming shortened V by 5 bases and J by 1 base, and 11 bases separated the two germline ends. This CDR3 has 15 amino acids. The CDR3 DNA is TGTGCCAGCAGTCCCCGGGACTGGAACACCGGGGAGCTGTTTTTT. Translation: CASSPRDWNTGELFF.

This clonotype was seen a handful of times. The V and J genes are TRBV18 and TRBJ2-1; 9 bases align to TRBD1. The CDR3 consists of 16 residues. Germline V CDR1 and CDR2: KGHSH, LQKENI. V dropped 5 bases and J dropped 4; count of bases not matched to a gene: 9. The CDR3 loop is CASSAAGTGIYNEQFF. CDR3 sequence (DNA): TGTGCCAGCTCAGCCGCGGGGACAGGGATATACAATGAGCAGTTCTTC.

This clonotype has a count of ten or more. The chain is built from TRBV12-3 or TRBV12-4 and TRBJ1-1; D is unresolved. This CDR3 comprises 13 residues. The V and J ends lost 6 bases and 7 bases respectively, with 15 bases between them. The CDR3 sequence: CASSPGPHLEAFF. CDR3 DNA: TGTGCCAGCAGCCCAGGCCCACATCTTGAAGCTTTCTTT.

The gene calls are TRBV20-1 and TRBJ2-3; TRBD2 matches at 8 bases. The CDR3 spans 14 residues. CDR1 DFQATT and CDR2 SNEGSKA come from the germline V gene (reference sequence). After removal of 2 bases from V and 3 bases from J, the junction contained 4 bases not matched to a gene. CDR3 coding DNA: TGCAGTGCTAGATCACTAGCGGATACAGATACGCAGTATTTT. It specifies CSARSLADTDTQYF.

This clonotype was seen only a few times. The chain couples TRBV5-1 to TRBJ1-1; D gene unclear. CDR1 is SGHRS and CDR2 is YFSETQ in the germline V gene. The CDR3 runs to 20 residues. V gave up 0 bases and J gave up 3 bases, with 27 bases separating them. This CDR3 reads CASSLDSLEFVGVGDTEAFF. In nucleotides, the CDR3 is TGCGCCAGCAGCTTGGATTCTTTAGAGTTCGTTGGAGTTGGGGACACTGAAGCTTTCTTT.

This clonotype was picked up many times. This rearrangement joins TRBV5-1 to TRBJ2-6; D not certain. The germline V and J ends were trimmed by 4 bases and 8 bases, with 19 bases remaining between them. The length of the CDR3 is 16 residues. Germline V gives CDR1 SGHRS, CDR2 YFSETQ. The DNA for the CDR3 is TGCGCCAGCAGCGGGATTTTGGGAATATCGTCCAACGTCCTGACTTTC. Amino acid sequence: CASSGILGISSNVLTF.

This clonotype has just a few counts. The CDR3 DNA follows: TGTGCCAGCAGCCCCCGACAGGTTGAAGCTTTCTTT. Its protein is CASSPRQVEAFF. This chain joins TRBV7-2 and TRBJ1-1; a weak D match, TRBD1 (6 bases). V was cut by 5 bases and J by 7 bases, with 11 bases left in between. Germline V gene data show CDR1 as SGHTA and CDR2 as FQGNSA. The CDR3 runs 12 residues.

This clonotype was observed a handful of times. The chain uses TRBV6-6 and TRBJ1-1, with TRBD1 identical over 10 bases. The CDR3 extends over 15 amino acids. V lost 0 bases to trimming and J lost 11 bases; unmatched junction nucleotides: 9. Germline V gene sequence: CDR1 MNHNY, CDR2 SVGAGI (reference sequence). CDR3 coding DNA: TGTGCCAGCAGTTACTCAGGACAGGGGGGAACGGGGGCTTTCTTT. Translated, it gives CASSYSGQGGTGAFF.

This clonotype has at least ten counts. The rearrangement uses TRBV7-8 and TRBJ2-1, with 11 bases aligning to TRBD2. With 4 bases clipped from V and 5 bases from J, the junction kept 10 bases outside the gene matches. The CDR3 runs to 17 residues. CDR1 SGHVS and CDR2 FQNEAQ come from the germline V gene. CDR3: CASSSNLAGGTDNEQFF. CDR3 bases: TGTGCCAGCAGCTCGAACTTAGCGGGAGGGACCGACAATGAGCAGTTCTTC. The whole variable domain, remainder taken from reference TRBV7-8 and TRBJ2-1, is GAGVSQSPRYKVAKRGQDVALRCDPISGHVSLFWYQQALGQGPEFLTYFQNEAQLDKSGLPSDRFFAERPEGSVSTLKIQRTQQEDSAVYLCASSSNLAGGTDNEQFFGPGTRLTVL.

This clonotype has just a few counts. The chain combines TRBV3-1 with TRBJ1-2, with 9 nucleotides matching TRBD1. V gave up 1 base and J gave up 6 bases; unmatched junction bases: 3. CDR3 length equals 14 residues. The V gene's germline CDR1 is LGHDT and CDR2 YNNKEL (reference sequence). In DNA form, the CDR3 reads TGTGCCAGCAGCCAAGTCGGACAGGGGAATGGCTACACCTTC. Amino acid sequence: CASSQVGQGNGYTF. The whole variable domain, filled in from reference TRBV3-1 and TRBJ1-2, reads DTAVSQTPKYLVTQMGNDKSIKCEQNLGHDTMYWYKQDSKKFLKIMFSYNNKELIINETVPNRFSPKSPDKAHLNLHINSLELGDSAVYFCASSQVGQGNGYTFGSGTRLTVV.

This clonotype was found a few times. This chain uses TRBV18 with TRBJ1-2; a weak D match, TRBD1 (6 bases). Trimming stripped 3 bases from V and 5 bases from J, with 13 bases between. The CDR3 covers 14 residues. The germline gives CDR1 KGHSH, CDR2 LQKENI. CDR3 nucleotides: TGTGCCAGCTCACCGAAACAGGGACCGTATGGCTACACCTTC. This gives the protein CASSPKQGPYGYTF.

This clonotype was observed a handful of times. V and J are TRBV19 and TRBJ2-1; 7 bases map to TRBD2. V lost 4 bases, J lost 1 base, and 7 bases stayed unmatched. Germline loops: CDR1 LNHDA, CDR2 SQIVND (reference sequence). The CDR3 contains 16 residues. The CDR3 loop reads CASSTGRERSYNEQFF. DNA for the CDR3: TGTGCCAGTAGTACAGGGCGGGAGAGGTCCTACAATGAGCAGTTCTTC.

The CDR3 sequence: CATSDRMGTRDNEQFF. In DNA form, the CDR3 reads TGTGCCACCAGTGATCGGATGGGGACTAGAGACAATGAGCAGTTCTTC. The chain has TRBV24-1 and TRBJ2-1, with 8 bases fitting TRBD2. V was pared by 3 bases and J by 5 bases, with 8 bases of the junction left unmatched. The CDR3 extends over 16 amino acids. Germline values: CDR1 KGHDR, CDR2 SFDVKD.

The chain has TRBV18 and TRBJ1-5; 9 nucleotides align to TRBD1. Germline V lookup: CDR1 KGHSH, CDR2 LQKENI. V trimming: 3 bases; J trimming: 6 bases; junction bases outside the gene matches: 12. This CDR3 region has 17 residues. The CDR3 reads CASSPYPGQGRGQPQHF. CDR3 bases: TGTGCCAGCTCACCGTACCCCGGACAGGGGCGCGGTCAGCCCCAGCATTTT.

The rearrangement joins TRBV12-3 or TRBV12-4 to TRBJ2-4, with D possibly called TRBD1 or TRBD2 (5 bases each). The CDR3 sequence is 16 residues long. V was clipped by 5 bases and J by 7 bases, with 21 bases between them. CDR3 sequence: CASSPAGPRGVNIQYF. CDR3 nucleotide sequence: TGTGCCAGCAGTCCGGCCGGGCCCCGAGGGGTTAACATTCAGTACTTC.